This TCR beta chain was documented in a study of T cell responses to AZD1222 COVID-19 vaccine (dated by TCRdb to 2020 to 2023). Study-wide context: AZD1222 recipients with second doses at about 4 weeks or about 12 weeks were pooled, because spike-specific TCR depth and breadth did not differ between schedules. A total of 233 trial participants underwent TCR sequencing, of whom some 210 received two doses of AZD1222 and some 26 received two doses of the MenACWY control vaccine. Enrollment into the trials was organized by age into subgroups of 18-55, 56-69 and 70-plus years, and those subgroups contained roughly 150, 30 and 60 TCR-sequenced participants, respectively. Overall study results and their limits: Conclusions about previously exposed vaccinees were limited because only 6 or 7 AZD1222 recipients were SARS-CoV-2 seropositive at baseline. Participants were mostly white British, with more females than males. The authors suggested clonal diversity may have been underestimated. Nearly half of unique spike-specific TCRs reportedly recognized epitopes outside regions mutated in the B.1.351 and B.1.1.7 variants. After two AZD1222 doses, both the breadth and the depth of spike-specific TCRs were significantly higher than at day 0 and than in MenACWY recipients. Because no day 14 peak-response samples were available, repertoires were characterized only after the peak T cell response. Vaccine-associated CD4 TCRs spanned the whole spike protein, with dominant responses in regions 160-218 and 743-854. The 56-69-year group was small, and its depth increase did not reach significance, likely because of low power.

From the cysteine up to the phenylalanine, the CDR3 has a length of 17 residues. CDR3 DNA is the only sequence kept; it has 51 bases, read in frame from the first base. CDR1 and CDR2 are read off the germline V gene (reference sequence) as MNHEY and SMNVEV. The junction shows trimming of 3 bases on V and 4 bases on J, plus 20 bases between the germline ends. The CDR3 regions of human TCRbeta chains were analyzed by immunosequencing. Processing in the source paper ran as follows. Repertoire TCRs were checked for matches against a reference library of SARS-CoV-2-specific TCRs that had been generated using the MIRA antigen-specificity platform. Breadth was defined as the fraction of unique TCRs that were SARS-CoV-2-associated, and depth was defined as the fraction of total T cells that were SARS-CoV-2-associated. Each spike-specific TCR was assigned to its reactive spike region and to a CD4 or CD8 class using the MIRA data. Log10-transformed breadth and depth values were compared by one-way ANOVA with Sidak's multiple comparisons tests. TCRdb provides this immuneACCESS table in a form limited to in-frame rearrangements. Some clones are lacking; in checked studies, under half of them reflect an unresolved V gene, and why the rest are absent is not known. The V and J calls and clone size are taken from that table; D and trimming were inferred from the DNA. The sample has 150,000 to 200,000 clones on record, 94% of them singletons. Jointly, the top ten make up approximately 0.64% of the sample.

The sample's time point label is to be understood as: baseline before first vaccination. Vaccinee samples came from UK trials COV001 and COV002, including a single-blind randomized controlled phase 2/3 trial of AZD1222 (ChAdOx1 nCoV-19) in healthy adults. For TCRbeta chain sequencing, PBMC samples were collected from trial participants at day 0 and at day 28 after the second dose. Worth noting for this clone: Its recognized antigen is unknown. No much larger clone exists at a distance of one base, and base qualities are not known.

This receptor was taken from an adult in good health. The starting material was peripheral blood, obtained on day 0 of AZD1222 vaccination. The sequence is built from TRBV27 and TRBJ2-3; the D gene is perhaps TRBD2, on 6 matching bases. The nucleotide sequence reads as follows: TGTGCCAGCAGTTTGGGCACCTGGACTACCATCTCAGATACGCAGTATTTT. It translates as CASSLGTWTTISDTQYF.